The table lists the clone carrying this T cell receptor (beta chain) with a few counts. The entry originates in a study of blood T cell repertoires in COVID-19. At the level of the study: The United States, Italy and Spain were the sources of the acute and convalescent COVID-19 samples. The cDNA or gDNA used as material had been derived from T cells, B-cell-depleted T cells, or PBMCs.

The table came from immunoSEQ multiplex PCR; TCRdb's copy has only in-frame clones and leaves some out. The sample lists approximately 300,000 clones, 80% to 95% seen once, with more than 6% in the top ten. What was sequenced was peripheral blood. The clonotype comes from a woman in her thirties with COVID-19, enrolled during active disease.

CDR3 nucleotide sequence: TGTGCCAGCAGCTACAAGGACGGGACTAACTATGGCTACACCTTC. Translated: CASSYKDGTNYGYTF. This rearrangement joins TRBV5-4 to TRBJ1-2; D remains ambiguous. The CDR3 totals 15 residues. V gave up 3 bases and J gave up 0 bases, with 12 bases separating them. Per the germline V gene, CDR1 is SGHNT and CDR2 is YYREEE (reference sequence).